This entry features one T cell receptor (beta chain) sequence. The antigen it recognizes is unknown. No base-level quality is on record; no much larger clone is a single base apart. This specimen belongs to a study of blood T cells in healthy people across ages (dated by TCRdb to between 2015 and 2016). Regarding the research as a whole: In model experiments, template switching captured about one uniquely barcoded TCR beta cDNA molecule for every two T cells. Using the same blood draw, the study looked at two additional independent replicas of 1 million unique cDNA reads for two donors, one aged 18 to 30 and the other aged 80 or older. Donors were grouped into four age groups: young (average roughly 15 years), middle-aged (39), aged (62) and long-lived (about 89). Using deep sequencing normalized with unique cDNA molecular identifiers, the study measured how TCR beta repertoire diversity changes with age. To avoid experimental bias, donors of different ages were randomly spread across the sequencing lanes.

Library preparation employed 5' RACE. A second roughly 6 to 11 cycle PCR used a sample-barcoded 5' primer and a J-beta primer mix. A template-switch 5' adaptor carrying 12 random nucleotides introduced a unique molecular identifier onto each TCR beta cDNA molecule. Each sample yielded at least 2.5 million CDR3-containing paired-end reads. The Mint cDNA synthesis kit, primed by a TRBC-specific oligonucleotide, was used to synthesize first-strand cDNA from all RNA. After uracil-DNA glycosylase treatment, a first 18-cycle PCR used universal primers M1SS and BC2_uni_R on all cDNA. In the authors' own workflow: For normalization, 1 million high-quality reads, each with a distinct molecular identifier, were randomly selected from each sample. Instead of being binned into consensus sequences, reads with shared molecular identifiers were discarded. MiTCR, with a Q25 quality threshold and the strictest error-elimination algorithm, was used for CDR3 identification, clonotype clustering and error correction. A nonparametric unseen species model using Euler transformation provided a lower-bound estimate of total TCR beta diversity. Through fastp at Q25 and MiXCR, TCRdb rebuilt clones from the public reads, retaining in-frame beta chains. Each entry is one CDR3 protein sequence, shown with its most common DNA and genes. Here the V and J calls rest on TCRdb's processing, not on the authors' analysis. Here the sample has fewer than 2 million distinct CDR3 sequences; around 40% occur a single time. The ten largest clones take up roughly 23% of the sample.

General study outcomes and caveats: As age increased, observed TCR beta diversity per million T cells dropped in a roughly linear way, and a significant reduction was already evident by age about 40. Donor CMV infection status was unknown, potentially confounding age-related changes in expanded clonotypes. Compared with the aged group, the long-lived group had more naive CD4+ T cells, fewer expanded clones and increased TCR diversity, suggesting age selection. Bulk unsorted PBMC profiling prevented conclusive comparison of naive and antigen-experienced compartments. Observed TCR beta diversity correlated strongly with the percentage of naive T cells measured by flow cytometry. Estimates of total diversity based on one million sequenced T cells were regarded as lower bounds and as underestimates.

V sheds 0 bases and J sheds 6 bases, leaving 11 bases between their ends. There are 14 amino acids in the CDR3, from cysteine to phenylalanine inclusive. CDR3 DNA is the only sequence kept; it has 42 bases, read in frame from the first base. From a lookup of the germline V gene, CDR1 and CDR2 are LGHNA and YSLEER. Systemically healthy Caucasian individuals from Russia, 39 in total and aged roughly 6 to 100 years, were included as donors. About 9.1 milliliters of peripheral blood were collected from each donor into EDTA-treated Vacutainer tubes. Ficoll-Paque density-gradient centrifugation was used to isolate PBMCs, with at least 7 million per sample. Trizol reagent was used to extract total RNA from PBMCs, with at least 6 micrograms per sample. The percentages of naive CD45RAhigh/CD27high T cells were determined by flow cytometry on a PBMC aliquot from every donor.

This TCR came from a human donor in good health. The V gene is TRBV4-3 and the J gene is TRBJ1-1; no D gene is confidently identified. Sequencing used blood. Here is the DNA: TGCGCCAGCAGCCAAGATCTCAGGCAATCTGAAGCTTTCTTT. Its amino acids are CASSQDLRQSEAFF.